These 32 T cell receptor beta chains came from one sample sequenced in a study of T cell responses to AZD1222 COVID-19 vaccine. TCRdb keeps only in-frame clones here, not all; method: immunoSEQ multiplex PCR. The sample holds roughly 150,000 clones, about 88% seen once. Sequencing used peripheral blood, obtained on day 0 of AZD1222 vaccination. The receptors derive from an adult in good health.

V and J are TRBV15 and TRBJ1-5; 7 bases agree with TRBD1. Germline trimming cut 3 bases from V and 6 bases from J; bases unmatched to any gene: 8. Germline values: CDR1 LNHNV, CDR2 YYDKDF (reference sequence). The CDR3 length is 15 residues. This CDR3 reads CATSSPYRGSQPQHF. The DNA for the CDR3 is TGTGCCACCAGCAGCCCCTACAGGGGTAGTCAGCCCCAGCATTTT.

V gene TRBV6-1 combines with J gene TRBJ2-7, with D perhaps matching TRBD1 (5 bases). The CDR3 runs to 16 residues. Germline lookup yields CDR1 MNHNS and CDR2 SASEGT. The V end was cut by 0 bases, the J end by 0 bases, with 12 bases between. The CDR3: CASSEAENRLSYEQYF. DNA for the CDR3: TGTGCCAGCAGTGAAGCCGAAAACAGGCTCTCCTACGAGCAGTACTTC.

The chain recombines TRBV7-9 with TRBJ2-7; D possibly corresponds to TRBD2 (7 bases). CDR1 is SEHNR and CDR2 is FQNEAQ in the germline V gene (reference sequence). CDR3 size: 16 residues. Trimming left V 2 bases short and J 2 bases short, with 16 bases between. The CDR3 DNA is TGTGCCAGCAGCTTAAGGGAGGGGGGTACTACCTACGAGCAGTACTTC. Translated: CASSLREGGTTYEQYF.

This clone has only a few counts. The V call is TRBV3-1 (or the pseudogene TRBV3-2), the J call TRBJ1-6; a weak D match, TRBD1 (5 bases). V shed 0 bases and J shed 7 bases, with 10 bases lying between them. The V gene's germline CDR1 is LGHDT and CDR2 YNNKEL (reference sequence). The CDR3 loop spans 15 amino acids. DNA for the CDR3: TGTGCCAGCAGCCAAGATCCTGGGACGAATTCACCCCTCCACTTT. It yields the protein CASSQDPGTNSPLHF.

CDR3 sequence reads: CASSFGSPNTEAFF. CDR3 DNA: TGTGCCAGCAGCTTCGGGTCACCCAACACTGAAGCTTTCTTT. The chain recombines TRBV7-2 with TRBJ1-1; D is ambiguous. Germline loops: CDR1 SGHTA, CDR2 FQGNSA. V was clipped by 3 bases and J by 2 bases, with 10 bases between them. This CDR3 spans 14 amino acids.

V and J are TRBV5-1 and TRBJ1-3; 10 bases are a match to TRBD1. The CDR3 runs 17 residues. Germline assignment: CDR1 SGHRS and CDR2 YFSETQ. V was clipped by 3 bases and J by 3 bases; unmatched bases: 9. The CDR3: CASSSSSGTGDGNTIYF. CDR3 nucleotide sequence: TGCGCCAGCAGCTCATCCTCCGGGACAGGGGATGGAAACACCATATATTTT.

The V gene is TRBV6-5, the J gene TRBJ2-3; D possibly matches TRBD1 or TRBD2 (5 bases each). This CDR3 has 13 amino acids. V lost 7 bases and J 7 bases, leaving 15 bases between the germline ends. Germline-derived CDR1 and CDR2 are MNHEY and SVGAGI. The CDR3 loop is CASTEAGSYTQYF. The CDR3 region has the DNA TGTGCCAGCACCGAGGCAGGGAGCTATACGCAGTATTTT.

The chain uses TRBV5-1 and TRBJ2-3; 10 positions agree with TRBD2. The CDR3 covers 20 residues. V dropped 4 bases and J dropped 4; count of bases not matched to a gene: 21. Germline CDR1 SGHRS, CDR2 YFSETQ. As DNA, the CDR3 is TGCGCCAGCAGCCCAGAGCCTAGCGGGAGAGGAAGGTTAACAGCAGATACGCAGTATTTT. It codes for CASSPEPSGRGRLTADTQYF.

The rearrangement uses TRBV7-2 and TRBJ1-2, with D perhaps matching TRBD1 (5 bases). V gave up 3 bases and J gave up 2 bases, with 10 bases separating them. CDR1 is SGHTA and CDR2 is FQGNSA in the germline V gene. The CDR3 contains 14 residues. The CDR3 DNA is TGTGCCAGCAGCTTCGACCGACAGAACTATGGCTACACCTTC. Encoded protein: CASSFDRQNYGYTF.

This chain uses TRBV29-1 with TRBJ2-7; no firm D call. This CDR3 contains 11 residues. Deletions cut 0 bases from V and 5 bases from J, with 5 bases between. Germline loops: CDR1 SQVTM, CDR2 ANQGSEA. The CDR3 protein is CSVEDPDEQYF. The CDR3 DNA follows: TGCAGCGTTGAAGATCCGGACGAGCAGTACTTC.

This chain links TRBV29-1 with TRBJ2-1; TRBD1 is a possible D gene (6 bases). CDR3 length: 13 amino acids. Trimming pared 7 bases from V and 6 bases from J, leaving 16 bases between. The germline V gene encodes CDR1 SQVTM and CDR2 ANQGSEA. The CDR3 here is CSATGSPLNEQFF. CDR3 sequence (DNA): TGCAGCGCCACAGGGTCTCCCCTCAATGAGCAGTTCTTC.

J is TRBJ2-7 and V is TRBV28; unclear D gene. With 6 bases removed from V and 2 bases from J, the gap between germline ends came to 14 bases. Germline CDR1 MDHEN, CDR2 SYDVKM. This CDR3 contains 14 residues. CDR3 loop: CASRPAHRAYEQYF. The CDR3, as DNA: TGTGCCAGCAGACCGGCACACAGAGCCTACGAGCAGTACTTC.

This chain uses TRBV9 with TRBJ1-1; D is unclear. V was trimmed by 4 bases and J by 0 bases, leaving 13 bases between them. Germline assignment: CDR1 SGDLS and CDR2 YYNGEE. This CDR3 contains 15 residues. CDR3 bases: TGTGCCAGCAGCCCTCGGACGGAATTGAACACTGAAGCTTTCTTT. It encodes CASSPRTELNTEAFF. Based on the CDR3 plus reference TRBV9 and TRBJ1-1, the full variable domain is DSGVTQTPKHLITATGQRVTLRCSPRSGDLSVYWYQQSLDQGLQFLIQYYNGEERAKGNILERFSAQQFPDLHSELNLSSLELGDSALYFCASSPRTELNTEAFFGQGTRLTVV.

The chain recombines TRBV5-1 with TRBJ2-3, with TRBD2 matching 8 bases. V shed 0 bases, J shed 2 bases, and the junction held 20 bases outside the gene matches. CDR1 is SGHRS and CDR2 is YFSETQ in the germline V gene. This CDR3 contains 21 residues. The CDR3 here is CASSLAEWGSGIPGYTDTQYF. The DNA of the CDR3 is TGCGCCAGCAGCTTGGCCGAATGGGGTAGCGGGATCCCTGGGTACACAGATACGCAGTATTTT.

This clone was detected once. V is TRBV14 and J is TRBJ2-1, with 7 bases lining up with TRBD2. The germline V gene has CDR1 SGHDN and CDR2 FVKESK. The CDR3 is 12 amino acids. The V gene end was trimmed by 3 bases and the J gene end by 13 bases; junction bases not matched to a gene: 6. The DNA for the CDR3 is TGTGCCAGCAGCCAGCTAGGACTAGTTCAGTTCTTC. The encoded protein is CASSQLGLVQFF.

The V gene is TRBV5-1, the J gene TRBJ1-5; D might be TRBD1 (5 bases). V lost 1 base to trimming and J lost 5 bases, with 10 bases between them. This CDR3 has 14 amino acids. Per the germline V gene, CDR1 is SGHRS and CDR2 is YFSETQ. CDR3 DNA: TGCGCCAGCAGCTTGTTAGGGGTGGATCAGCCCCAGCATTTT. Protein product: CASSLLGVDQPQHF.

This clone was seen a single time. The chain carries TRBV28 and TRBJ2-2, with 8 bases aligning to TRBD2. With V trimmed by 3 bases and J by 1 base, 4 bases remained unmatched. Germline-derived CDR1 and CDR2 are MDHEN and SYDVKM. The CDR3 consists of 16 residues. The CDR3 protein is CASSFHSGGNTGELFF. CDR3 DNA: TGTGCCAGCAGTTTCCACAGCGGGGGGAACACCGGGGAGCTGTTTTTT.

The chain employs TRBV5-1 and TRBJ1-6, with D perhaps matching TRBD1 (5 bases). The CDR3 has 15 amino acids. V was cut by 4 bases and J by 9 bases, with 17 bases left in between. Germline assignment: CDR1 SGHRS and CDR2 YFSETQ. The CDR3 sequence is CASSRDGLPGSPLHF. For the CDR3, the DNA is TGCGCCAGCAGCCGGGACGGGTTACCGGGTTCACCCCTCCACTTT.

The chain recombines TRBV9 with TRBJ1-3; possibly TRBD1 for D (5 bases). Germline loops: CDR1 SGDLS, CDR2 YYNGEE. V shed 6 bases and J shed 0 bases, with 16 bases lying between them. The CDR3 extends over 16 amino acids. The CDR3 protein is CASTKTASFSGNTIYF. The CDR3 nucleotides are TGTGCCAGCACCAAGACAGCATCCTTCTCTGGAAACACCATATATTTT.

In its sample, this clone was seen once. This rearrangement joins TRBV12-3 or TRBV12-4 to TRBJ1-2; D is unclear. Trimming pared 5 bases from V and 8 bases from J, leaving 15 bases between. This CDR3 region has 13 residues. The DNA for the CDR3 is TGTGCCAGCAGTCTCGACATTGGCCTGGGCTACACCTTC. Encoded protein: CASSLDIGLGYTF.

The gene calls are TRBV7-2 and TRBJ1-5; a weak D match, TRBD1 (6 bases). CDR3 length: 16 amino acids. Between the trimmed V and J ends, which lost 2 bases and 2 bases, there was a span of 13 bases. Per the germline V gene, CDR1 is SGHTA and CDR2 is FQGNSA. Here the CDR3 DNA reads TGTGCCAGCAGCTTAAGGGGGACTGGGGGCAATCAGCCCCAGCATTTT. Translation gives CASSLRGTGGNQPQHF.

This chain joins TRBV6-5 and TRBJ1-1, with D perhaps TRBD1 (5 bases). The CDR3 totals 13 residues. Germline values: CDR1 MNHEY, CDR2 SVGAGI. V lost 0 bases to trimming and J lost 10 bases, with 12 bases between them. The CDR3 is CASSYSGTALAFF. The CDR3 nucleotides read TGTGCCAGCAGTTACTCCGGGACCGCCCTAGCTTTCTTT.

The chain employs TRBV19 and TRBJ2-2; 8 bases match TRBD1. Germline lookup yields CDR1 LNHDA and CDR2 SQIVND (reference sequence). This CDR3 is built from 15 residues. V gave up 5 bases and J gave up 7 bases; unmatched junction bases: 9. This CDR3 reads CASSQFRGQSGELFF. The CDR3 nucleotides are TGTGCCAGTAGTCAGTTCAGGGGGCAGAGCGGGGAGCTGTTTTTT.

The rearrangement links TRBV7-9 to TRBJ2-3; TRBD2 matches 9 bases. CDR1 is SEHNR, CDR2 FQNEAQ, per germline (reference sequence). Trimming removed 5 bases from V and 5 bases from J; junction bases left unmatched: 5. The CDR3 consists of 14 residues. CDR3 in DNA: TGTGCCAGCAGCCCGGGACTAGCCGGAGATACGCAGTATTTT. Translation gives CASSPGLAGDTQYF.

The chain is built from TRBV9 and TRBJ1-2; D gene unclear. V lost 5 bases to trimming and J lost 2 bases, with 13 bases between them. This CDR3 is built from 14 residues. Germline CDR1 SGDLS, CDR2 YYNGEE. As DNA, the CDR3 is TGTGCCAGCAGTCACCACCCAGAGAACTATGGCTACACCTTC. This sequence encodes CASSHHPENYGYTF.

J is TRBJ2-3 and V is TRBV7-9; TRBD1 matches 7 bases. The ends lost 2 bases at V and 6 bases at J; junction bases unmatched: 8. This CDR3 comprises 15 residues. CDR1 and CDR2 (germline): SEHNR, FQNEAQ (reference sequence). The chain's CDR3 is CASSLRPQGDDTQYF. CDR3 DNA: TGTGCCAGCAGCTTACGCCCCCAGGGGGACGATACGCAGTATTTT.

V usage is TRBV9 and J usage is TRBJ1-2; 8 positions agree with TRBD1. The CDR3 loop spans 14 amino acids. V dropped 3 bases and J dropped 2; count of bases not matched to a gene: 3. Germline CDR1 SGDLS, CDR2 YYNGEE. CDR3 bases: TGTGCCAGCAGCGGACAGGGGAACAACTATGGCTACACCTTC. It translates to CASSGQGNNYGYTF.

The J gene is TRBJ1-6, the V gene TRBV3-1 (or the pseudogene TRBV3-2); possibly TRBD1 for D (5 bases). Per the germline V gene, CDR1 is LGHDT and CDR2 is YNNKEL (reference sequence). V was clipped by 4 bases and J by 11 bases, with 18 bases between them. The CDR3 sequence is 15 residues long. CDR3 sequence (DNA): TGTGCCAGCAGCCCTGCGGGAGGGGCTGCAACACCCCTCCACTTT. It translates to CASSPAGGAATPLHF.

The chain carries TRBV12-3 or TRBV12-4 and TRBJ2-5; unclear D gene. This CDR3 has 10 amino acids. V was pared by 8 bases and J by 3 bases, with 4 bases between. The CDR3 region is CASGKETQYF. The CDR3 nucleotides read TGTGCCAGCGGCAAAGAGACCCAGTACTTC.

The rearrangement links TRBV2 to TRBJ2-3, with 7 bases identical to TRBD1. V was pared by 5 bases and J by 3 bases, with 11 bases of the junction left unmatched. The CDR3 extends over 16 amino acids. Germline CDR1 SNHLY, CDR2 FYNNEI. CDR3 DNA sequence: TGTGCCAGCAGTAACCCTAGGGACAGCTTAACAGATACGCAGTATTTT. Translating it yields CASSNPRDSLTDTQYF. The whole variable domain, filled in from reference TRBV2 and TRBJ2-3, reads EPEVTQTPSHQVTQMGQEVILRCVPISNHLYFYWYRQILGQKVEFLVSFYNNEISEKSEIFDDQFSVERPDGSNFTLKIRSTKLEDSAMYFCASSNPRDSLTDTQYFGPGTRLTVL.

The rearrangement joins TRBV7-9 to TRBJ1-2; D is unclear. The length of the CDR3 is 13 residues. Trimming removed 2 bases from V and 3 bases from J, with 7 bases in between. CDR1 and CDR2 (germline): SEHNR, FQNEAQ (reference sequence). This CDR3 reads CASSLIKDYGYTF. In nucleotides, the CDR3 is TGTGCCAGCAGCTTAATTAAGGACTATGGCTACACCTTC.

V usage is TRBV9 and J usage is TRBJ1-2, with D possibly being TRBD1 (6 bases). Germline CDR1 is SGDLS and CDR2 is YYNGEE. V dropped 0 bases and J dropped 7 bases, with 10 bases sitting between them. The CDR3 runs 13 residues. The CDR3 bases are TGTGCCAGCAGCGTAGAGGGGGTAGGTGGCTACACCTTC. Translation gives CASSVEGVGGYTF.